This is a list of T cell receptor beta chains from one sample in a study of technical replicates of blood from several donors. TCRdb's copy holds only in-frame clones and misses some; the assay was immunoSEQ multiplex PCR. Of under 80,000 clones listed, around 92% are singletons. Sequences were obtained from PBMCs. The receptors originated from a human donor in good health. Some clones in this sample may be carry-over from other donors' samples. Both conserved end residues are part of each CDR3.

>TRBJ2-2|TRBV11-1
CASSPGRGGRFANTGELFF
>TRBJ1-5|TRBV4-3
CASSQDPNNQPQHF
>TRBJ2-5|TRBV15
CATSRWGGDETQYF
>TRBJ1-5|TRBV15
CATSRDSGTGIQPQHF
>TRBJ2-5|TRBV6-1
CASRAGTREETQYF
>TRBJ2-7|TRBV25-1
CASSRGQGYEQYF
>TRBJ1-3|TRBV9
CASSVMGAISGNTIYF
>TRBJ1-1|TRBV4-3
CASSQDIWQGGTEAFF
>TRBJ2-3|TRBV14
CASLGRHTDTQYF
>TRBJ2-7|TRBV5-6
CASSPGQGDEQYF
>TRBJ2-7|TRBV10-3
CATTIAGEGYEQYF
>TRBJ2-1|TRBV6-6
CASSFITSGNEQFF
>TRBJ2-1|TRBV29-1
CSVDDPAPSSYNEQFF
>TRBJ2-5|TRBV27
CASIEETQYF
>TRBJ2-1|TRBV5-1
CASTQQGALNEQFF
>TRBJ2-1|TRBV7-3
CASSSGTPSYNEQFF
>TRBJ1-4|TRBV5-1
CASQQGMGEKLFF
>TRBJ1-6|TRBV5-8
CASSTGTGLNSPLHF